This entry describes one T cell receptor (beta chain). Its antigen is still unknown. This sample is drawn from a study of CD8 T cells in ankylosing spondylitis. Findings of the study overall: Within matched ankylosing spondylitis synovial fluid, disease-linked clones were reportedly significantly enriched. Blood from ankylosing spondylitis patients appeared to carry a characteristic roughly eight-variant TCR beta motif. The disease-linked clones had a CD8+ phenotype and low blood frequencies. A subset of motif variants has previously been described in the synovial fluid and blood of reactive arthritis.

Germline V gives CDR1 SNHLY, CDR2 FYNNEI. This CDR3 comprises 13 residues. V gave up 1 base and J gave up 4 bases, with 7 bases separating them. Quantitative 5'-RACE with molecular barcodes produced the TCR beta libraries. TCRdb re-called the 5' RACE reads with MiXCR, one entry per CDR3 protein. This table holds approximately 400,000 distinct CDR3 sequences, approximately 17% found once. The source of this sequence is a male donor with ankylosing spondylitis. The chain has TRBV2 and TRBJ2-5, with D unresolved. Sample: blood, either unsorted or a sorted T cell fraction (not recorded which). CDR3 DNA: TGTGCCAGCAGTGAAGTATTCGGAGAGACCCAGTACTTC. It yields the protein CASSEVFGETQYF.